This T cell receptor beta chain was sequenced for a study of T cells in Graves' hyperthyroidism and ophthalmopathy. Study-wide results and limits: Also found in blood were most expanded thyroid clonotypes above 0.001. The model predicted ophthalmopathy a median approximately seven months before onset.

The study excluded patients with uncontrolled infection, other autoimmune disease, pregnancy or lactation. The CDR3 has 13 amino acids. Trimming stripped 5 bases from V and 6 bases from J, with 16 bases between. Germline-derived CDR1 and CDR2 are GTSNPN and SVGIG (reference sequence). RNA transcripts were the template for amplifying TCR beta CDR3 regions. First-round RT-PCR of the TCR CDR3 relied on the HTBI primer set. MiXCR was run by TCRdb on the multiplex PCR reads, yielding one entry per CDR3 protein. Of around 250,000 distinct CDR3 sequences in the sample, more than 20% were seen once. On this clonotype: Its specificity is unknown.

Sample: blood. The TCR originated in a woman aged 40 to 49 with Graves' ophthalmopathy. The chain is built from TRBV30 and TRBJ1-2, with D possibly matching TRBD1 (6 bases). The CDR3 region is CAWALQGPDGYTF. The CDR3 DNA sequence: TGTGCCTGGGCCTTACAGGGACCCGATGGCTACACCTTC.